The sequence of this T cell receptor (beta chain) was determined in a study of CD8 T cells in Susac syndrome. Notes on the study in general: The study's TCR sequencing and HLA analysis drew on a certain number of individuals. That number was acknowledged as relatively small.

To note about this clonotype: The target antigen is unknown.

With random hexamers, 0.5 to 1 ug RNA was reverse transcribed. One entry per CDR3 protein results from TCRdb running MiXCR on the immunoSEQ multiplex PCR reads. The data contain more than 250,000 distinct CDR3 sequences, 92% of them seen just once; the ten biggest clones take up about 0.063%. TCR beta was sequenced from blood CD8+ and CD4+ T cells. With 1 base removed from V and 9 bases from J, the gap between germline ends came to 16 bases. The CDR3 is 15 amino acids. Germline CDR1 reads LGHDT; CDR2 reads YNNKEL (reference sequence). The genes are TRBV3-1 and TRBJ1-3; D not certain. Sequencing was carried out using CD4+ T cells from PBMCs. The TCR originated in a human donor with multiple sclerosis. The CDR3 nucleotides are TGTGCCAGCAGCCAAGGATGGGTGGGGAGCGCCACCATATATTTT. Translated, it gives CASSQGWVGSATIYF.